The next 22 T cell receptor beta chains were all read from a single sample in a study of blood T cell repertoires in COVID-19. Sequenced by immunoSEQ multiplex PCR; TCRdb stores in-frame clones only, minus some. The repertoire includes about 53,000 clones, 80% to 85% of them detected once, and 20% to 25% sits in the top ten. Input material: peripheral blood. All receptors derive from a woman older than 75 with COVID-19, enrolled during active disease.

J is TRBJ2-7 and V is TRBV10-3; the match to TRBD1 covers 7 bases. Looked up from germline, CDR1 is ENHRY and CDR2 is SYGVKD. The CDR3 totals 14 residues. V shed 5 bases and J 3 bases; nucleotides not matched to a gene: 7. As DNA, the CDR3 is TGTGCCATCAGTTTTGGGACAGACGACTACGAGCAGTACTTC. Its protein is CAISFGTDDYEQYF.

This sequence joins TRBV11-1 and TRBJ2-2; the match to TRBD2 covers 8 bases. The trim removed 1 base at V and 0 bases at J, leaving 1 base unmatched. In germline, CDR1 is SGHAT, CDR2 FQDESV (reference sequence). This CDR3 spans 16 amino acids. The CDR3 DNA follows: TGTGCCAGCAGCTTAGGACTAGCGTCGAACACCGGGGAGCTGTTTTTT. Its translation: CASSLGLASNTGELFF.

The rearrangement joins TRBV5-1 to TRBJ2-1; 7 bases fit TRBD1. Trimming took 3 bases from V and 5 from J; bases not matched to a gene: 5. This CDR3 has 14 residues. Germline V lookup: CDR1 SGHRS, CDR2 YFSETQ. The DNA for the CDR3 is TGCGCCAGCAGCTCAACGACAGGGAACAATGAGCAGTTCTTC. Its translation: CASSSTTGNNEQFF. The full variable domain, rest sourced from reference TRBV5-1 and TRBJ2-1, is KAGVTQTPRYLIKTRGQQVTLSCSPISGHRSVSWYQQTPGQGLQFLFEYFSETQRNKGNFPGRFSGRQFSNSRSEMNVSTLELGDSALYLCASSSTTGNNEQFFGPGTRLTVL.

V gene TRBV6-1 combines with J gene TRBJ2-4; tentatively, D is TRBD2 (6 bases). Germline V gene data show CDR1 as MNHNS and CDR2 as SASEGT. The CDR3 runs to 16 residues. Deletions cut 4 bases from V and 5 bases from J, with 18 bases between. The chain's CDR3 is CASSGSLGGSENIQYF. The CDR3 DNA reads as TGTGCCAGCAGTGGCTCGTTGGGGGGTAGTGAAAACATTCAGTACTTC.

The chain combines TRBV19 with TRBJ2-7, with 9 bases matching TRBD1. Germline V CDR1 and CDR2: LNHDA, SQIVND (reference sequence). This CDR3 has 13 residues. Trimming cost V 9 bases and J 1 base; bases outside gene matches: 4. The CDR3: CASRDRASYEQYF. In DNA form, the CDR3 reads TGTGCCAGCAGGGACAGGGCATCCTACGAGCAGTACTTC.

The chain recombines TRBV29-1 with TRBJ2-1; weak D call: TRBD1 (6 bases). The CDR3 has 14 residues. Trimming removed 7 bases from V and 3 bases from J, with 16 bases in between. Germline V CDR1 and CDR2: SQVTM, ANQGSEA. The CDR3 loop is CSAQTGDGYNEQFF. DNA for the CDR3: TGCAGCGCCCAGACAGGTGACGGCTACAATGAGCAGTTCTTC.

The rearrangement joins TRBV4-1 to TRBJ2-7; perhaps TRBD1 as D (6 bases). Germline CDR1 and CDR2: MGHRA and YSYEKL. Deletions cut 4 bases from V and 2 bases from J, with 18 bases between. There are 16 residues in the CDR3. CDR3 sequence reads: CASSRTPETGTYEQYF. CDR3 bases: TGCGCCAGCAGCCGAACCCCGGAGACAGGCACCTACGAGCAGTACTTC.

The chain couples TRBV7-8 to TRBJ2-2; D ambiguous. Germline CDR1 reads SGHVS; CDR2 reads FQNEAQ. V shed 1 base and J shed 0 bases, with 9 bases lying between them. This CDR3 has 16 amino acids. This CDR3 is CASSLGSYANTGELFF. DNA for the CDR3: TGTGCCAGCAGCTTAGGTAGTTACGCGAACACCGGGGAGCTGTTTTTT.

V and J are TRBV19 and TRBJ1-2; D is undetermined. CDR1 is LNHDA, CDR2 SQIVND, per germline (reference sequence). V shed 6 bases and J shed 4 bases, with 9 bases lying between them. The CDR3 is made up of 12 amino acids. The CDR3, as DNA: TGTGCCAGTAGATCCGTGGCCTATGGCTACACCTTC. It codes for CASRSVAYGYTF.

CDR3 amino acids: CASSIAGARNEQFF. CDR3 in DNA: TGTGCCAGCAGTATAGCGGGAGCCCGCAATGAGCAGTTCTTC. The V call is TRBV6-5, the J call TRBJ2-1, with 9 bases fitting TRBD2. This CDR3 is built from 14 residues. From germline, CDR1 is MNHEY and CDR2 SVGAGI. V shed 5 bases, J shed 6 bases, and the junction held 5 bases outside the gene matches.

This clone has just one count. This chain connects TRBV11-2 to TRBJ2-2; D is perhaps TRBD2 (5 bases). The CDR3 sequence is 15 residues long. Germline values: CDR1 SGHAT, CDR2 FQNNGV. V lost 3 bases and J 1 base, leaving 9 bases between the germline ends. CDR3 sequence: CASSLRVKNTGELFF. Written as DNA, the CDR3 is TGTGCCAGCAGCTTGCGGGTAAAGAACACCGGGGAGCTGTTTTTT.

The DNA for the CDR3 is TGTGCCTGGAGTGGTGGTGGCGGGAGCCGTCGTCACACAGATACGCAGTATTTT. Amino acid sequence: CAWSGGGGSRRHTDTQYF. The chain carries TRBV30 and TRBJ2-3; TRBD2 aligns across 7 bases. V trimming: 1 base; J trimming: 2 bases; junction bases outside the gene matches: 15. The CDR3 extends over 18 amino acids. Per germline, CDR1 GTSNPN and CDR2 SVGIG (reference sequence).

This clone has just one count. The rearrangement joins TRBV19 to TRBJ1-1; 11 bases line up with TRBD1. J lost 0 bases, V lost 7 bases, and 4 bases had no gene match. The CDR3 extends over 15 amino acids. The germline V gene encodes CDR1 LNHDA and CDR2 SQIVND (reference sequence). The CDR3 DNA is TGTGCCAGTATCGGGACAGGGGGGATGAACACTGAAGCTTTCTTT. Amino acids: CASIGTGGMNTEAFF.

DNA for the CDR3: TGTGCCAGCGGTCGGGACAGGGGTGCCTATGGCTACACCTTC. This translates into CASGRDRGAYGYTF. The chain joins TRBV11-2 to TRBJ1-2; TRBD1 aligns across 10 bases. There are 14 residues in the CDR3. CDR1 is SGHAT and CDR2 is FQNNGV in the germline V gene. The ends lost 8 bases at V and 4 bases at J; junction bases unmatched: 7.

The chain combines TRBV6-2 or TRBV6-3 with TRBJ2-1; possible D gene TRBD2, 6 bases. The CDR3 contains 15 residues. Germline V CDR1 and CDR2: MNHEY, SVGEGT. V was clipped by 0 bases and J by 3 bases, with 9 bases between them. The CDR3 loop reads CASSYSGGNYNEQFF. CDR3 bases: TGTGCCAGCAGTTACTCGGGGGGAAACTACAATGAGCAGTTCTTC.

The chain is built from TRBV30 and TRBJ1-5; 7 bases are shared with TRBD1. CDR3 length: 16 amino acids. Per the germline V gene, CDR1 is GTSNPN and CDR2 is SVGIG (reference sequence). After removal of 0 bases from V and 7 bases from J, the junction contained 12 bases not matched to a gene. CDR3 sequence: CAWSVRQGSTGQPQHF. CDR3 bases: TGTGCCTGGAGTGTGCGACAGGGATCAACGGGGCAGCCCCAGCATTTT.

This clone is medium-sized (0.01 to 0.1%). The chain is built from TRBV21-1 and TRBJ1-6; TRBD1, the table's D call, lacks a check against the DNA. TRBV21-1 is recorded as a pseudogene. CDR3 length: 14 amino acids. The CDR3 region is CASSIGGLNSPLHF. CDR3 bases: TGTGCCAGCAGCATAGGGGGCCTGAATTCACCCCTCCACTTT.

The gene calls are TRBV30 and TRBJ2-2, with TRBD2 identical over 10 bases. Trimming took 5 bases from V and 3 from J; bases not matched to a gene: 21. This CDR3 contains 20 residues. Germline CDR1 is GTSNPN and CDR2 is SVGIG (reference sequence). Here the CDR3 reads CAWGVTGLAVRVVYTGELFF. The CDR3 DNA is TGTGCCTGGGGGGTTACTGGACTAGCGGTGCGCGTCGTTTACACCGGGGAGCTGTTTTTT.

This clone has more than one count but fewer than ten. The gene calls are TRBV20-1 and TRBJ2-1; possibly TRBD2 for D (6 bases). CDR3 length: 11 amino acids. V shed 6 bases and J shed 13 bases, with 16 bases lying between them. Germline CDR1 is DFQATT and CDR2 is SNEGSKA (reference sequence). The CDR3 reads CSARPGGLQFF. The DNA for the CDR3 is TGCAGTGCCCGACCCGGAGGACTACAGTTCTTC.

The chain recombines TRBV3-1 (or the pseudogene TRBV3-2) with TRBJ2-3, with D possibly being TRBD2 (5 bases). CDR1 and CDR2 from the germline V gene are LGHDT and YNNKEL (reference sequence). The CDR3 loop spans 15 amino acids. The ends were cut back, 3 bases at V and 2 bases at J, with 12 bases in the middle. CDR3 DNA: TGTGCCAGCAGCCATACTAGGTGGTACACAGATACGCAGTATTTT. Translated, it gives CASSHTRWYTDTQYF.

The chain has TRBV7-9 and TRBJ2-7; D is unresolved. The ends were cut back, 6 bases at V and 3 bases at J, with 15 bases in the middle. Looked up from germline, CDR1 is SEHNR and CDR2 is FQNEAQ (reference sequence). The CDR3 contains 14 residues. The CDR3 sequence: CASRVDNSNYEQYF. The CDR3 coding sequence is TGTGCCAGCAGAGTCGACAATTCGAACTACGAGCAGTACTTC.

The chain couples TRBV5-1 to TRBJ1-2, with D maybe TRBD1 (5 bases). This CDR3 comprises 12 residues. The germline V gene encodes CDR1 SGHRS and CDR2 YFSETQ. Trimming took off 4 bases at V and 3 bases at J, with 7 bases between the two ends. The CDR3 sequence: CASSTGDYGYTF. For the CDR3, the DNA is TGCGCCAGCAGCACGGGGGACTATGGCTACACCTTC. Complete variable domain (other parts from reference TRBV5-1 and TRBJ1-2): KAGVTQTPRYLIKTRGQQVTLSCSPISGHRSVSWYQQTPGQGLQFLFEYFSETQRNKGNFPGRFSGRQFSNSRSEMNVSTLELGDSALYLCASSTGDYGYTFGSGTRLTVV.